This T cell receptor (beta chain) emerged from a study of beta chain features in type 1 diabetes (dated by TCRdb to between 2017 and 2018). Regarding the study in general: Mean age, gender distribution, total cell number and subset yield were not different between patients and healthy donors. A total of about 100 million sorted cells were examined across all samples, and RNA yield correlated strongly with the number of cells per subset. In the study, recently diagnosed type 1 diabetes patients and matched healthy donors were compared on the TCRB repertoires of their sorted circulating CD4+ T cell subsets. Whereas all 30 or so donors provided naive and central memory subsets, regulatory and stem cell-like memory subsets were isolated from just 8 patients and roughly 8 healthy donors. What the work shows at the level of the full study, not this receptor alone: Type 1 diabetes patients showed a moderate but significant shortening of TCRB CDR3 length in all four CD4+ subsets. PCR may preferentially amplify shorter templates, but because patient and control samples were amplified and corrected together, any resulting skew would affect both groups equally. Because the HLA sub-analyses included only small numbers of individuals, any influence of HLA type on TCRB rearrangement was left unresolved. Naive, central memory and regulatory TCRB repertoires appeared to be more similar among patients than among healthy donors. Patients with type 1 diabetes made fewer insertions and deleted more nucleotides at VDJ recombination sites, implying thymic rearrangement abnormalities. Sequencing cDNA rather than genomic DNA could over-represent highly expressing activated cells, although activation and CD3 levels did not differ between groups.

To note about this clone: The target of this receptor is not known. No clone much larger than this one lies a single base away; base qualities are absent.

All of the isolated RNA was reverse transcribed with the High Capacity cDNA Reverse Transcription Kit, so expressed TCRB transcripts were sequenced. Naive, central memory and regulatory T cell samples underwent deep immunoSEQ sequencing, averaging about 3.57 million total reads per sample. After sorted cells were lysed in RLT buffer, RNA was extracted with DNase-treated RNeasy Micro or Mini kits, with the choice depending on cell number. Each cell subset was processed separately to prevent cross-contamination, with patient and healthy donor samples processed together. Using the immunoSEQ multiplex PCR, TCRB sequences were amplified from cDNA into 87-bp fragments spanning the CDR3 region. Sequencing of the amplicons was done on the Illumina HiSeq platform. The authors' pipeline ran thus. Synthetic template baselines were used to correct PCR bias computationally, reads within Hamming distance 2 were collapsed, and singletons that could not be merged were discarded. By aligning reads against IMGT, V, D and J genes, CDR3 length, and insertions or deletions at six rearrangement sites were assigned. Within each subset, clonotype counts were normalized to the number of sorted cells before true diversity and Gini coefficients were calculated with the tcR R package. Repertoire sharing was quantified using the overlap coefficient calculated on TCRB nucleotide sequences. This immuneACCESS table, as held by TCRdb, lists in-frame sequences with V and J called but not all clones. Of the missing ones, under half trace to an unresolved V gene in checked studies; the others have no known cause. For V, J and clone size, that table is used; D and trimming come from the DNA. In this sample the table shows 120,000 or so clones, approximately 15% of which occur a single time. 2.6% of the sample is held by the ten biggest clonotypes.

The CDR3, from cysteine to phenylalanine, totals 18 residues. The kept DNA is CDR3 alone, 54 bases in frame from the first base. The germline V gene provides CDR1 LGHNA and CDR2 YNFKEQ. The junction carries 18 bases between V and J, which are trimmed by 0 bases and 0 bases respectively. Each donor gave one peripheral blood draw, averaging around 120 mL, which was collected into heparinised tubes. A BD FACSAria II was used to sort naive, central memory, regulatory and stem cell-like memory CD4+ T cells with a panel that included CD45RO, CCR7, CD25, CD127, CD95 and CD27. Purity was above 98% for every sorted population. PBMCs were isolated immediately by Lymphoprep density gradient centrifugation and stained directly without culture. So that batch effects would be minimized, each experiment stained and sorted samples in pairs, pairing one healthy donor with one patient.

What was sequenced was central memory CD4+ T cells from blood. The sequence joins TRBV4-2 to TRBJ2-7; the D gene identity is not certain. The source is a man younger than 30 with type 1 diabetes. Here the CDR3 is given as CASSQDITLGTTSYEQYF. The sequence in DNA is TGTGCCAGCAGCCAAGATATCACCTTGGGAACCACCTCCTACGAGCAGTACTTC.